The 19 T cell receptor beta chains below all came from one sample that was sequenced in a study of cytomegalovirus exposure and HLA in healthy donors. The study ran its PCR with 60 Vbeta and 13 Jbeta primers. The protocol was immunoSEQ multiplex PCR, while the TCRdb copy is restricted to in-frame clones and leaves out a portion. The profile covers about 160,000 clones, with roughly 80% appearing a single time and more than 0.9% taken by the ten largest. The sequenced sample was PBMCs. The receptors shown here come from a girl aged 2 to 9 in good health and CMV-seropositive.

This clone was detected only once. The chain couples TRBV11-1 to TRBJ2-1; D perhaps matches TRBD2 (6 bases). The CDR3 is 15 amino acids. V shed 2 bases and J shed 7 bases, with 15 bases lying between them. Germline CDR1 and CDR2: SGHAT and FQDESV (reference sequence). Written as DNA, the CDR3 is TGTGCCAGCAGCTTAAGACTAGGTCCTAGAAATGAGCAGTTCTTC. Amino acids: CASSLRLGPRNEQFF.

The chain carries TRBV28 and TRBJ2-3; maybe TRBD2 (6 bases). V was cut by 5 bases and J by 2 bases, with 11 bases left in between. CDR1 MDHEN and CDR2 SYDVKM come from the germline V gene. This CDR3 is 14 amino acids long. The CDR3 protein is CASSRDSYTDTQYF. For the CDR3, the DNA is TGTGCCAGCAGTCGGGACTCCTACACAGATACGCAGTATTTT.

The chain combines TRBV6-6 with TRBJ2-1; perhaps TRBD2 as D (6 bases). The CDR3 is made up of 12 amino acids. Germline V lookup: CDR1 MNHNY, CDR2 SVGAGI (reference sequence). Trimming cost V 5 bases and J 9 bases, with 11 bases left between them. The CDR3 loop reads CASSLLAGEQFF. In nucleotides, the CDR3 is TGTGCCAGCAGTCTACTAGCTGGTGAGCAGTTCTTC.

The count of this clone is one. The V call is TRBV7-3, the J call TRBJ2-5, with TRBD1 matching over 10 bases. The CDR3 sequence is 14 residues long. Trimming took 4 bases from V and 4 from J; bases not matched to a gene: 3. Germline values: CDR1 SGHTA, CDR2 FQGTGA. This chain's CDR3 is CASSSDRGRETQYF. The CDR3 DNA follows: TGTGCCAGCAGCTCCGACAGGGGGCGAGAGACCCAGTACTTC.

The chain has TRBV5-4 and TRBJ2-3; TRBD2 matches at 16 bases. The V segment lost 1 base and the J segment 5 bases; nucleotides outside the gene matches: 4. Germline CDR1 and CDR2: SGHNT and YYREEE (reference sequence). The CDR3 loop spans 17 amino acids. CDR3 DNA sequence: TGTGCCAGCAGCTTGCCGGGACTAGCGGGAGGGGGAGATACGCAGTATTTT. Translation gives CASSLPGLAGGGDTQYF. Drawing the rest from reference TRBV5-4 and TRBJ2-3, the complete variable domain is ETGVTQSPTHLIKTRGQQVTLRCSSQSGHNTVSWYQQALGQGPQFIFQYYREEENGRGNFPPRFSGLQFPNYSSELNVNALELDDSALYLCASSLPGLAGGGDTQYFGPGTRLTVL.

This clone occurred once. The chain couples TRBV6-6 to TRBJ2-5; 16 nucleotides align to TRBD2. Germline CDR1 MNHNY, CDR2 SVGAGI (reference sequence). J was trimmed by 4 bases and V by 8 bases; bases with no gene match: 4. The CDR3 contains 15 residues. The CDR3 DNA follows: TGTGCCAGCGATGGGACTAGCGGGGGGGGAGAGACCCAGTACTTC. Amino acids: CASDGTSGGGETQYF.

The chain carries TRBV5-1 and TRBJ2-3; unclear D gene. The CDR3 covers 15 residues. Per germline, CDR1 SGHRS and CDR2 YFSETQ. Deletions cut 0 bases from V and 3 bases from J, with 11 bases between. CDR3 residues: CASSLDGESTDTQYF. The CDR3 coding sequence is TGCGCCAGCAGCTTGGACGGTGAGTCGACAGATACGCAGTATTTT.

CDR3 residues: CASSPLPTSSSGNTIYF. In nucleotides, the CDR3 is TGTGCCAGCTCACCCCTACCTACCTCTAGCTCTGGAAACACCATATATTTT. This sequence joins TRBV18 and TRBJ1-3; D is uncertain. Trimming took off 3 bases at V and 0 bases at J, with 15 bases between the two ends. This CDR3 is built from 17 residues. Germline CDR1 KGHSH, CDR2 LQKENI.

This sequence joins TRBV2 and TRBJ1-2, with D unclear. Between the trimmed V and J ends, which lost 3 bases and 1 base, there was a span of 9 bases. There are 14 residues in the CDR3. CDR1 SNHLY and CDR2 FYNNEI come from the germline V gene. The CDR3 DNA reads TGTGCCAGCAGTGAGGCCGGGATTAACTATGGCTACACCTTC. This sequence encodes CASSEAGINYGYTF.

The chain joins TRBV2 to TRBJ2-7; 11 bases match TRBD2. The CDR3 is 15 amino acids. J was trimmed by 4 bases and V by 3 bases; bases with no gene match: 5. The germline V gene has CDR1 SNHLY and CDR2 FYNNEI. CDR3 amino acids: CASSEGGTSGYEQYF. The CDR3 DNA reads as TGTGCCAGCAGTGAGGGGGGGACTAGCGGTTACGAGCAGTACTTC. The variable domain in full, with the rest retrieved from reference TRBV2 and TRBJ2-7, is EPEVTQTPSHQVTQMGQEVILRCVPISNHLYFYWYRQILGQKVEFLVSFYNNEISEKSEIFDDQFSVERPDGSNFTLKIRSTKLEDSAMYFCASSEGGTSGYEQYFGPGTRLTVT.

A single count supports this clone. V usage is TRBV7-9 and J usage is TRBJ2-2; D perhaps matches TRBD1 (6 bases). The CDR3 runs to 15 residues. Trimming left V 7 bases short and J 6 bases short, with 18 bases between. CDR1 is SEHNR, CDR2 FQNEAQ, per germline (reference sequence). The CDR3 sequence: CASIPVRQAAGELFF. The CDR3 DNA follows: TGTGCCAGCATCCCAGTGAGACAGGCGGCCGGGGAGCTGTTTTTT.

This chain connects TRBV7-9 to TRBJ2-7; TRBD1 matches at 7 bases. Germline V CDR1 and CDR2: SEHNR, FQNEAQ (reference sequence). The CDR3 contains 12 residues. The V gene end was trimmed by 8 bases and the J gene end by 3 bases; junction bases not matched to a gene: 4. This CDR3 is CASQQGNYEQYF. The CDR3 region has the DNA TGTGCCAGCCAACAGGGGAACTACGAGCAGTACTTC.

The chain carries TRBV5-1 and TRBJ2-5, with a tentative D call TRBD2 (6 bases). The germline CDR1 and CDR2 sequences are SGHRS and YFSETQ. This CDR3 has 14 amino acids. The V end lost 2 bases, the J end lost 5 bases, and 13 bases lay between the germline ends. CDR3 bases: TGCGCCAGCAGCTTTGGGCGGGGCCCCGAGACCCAGTACTTC. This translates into CASSFGRGPETQYF.

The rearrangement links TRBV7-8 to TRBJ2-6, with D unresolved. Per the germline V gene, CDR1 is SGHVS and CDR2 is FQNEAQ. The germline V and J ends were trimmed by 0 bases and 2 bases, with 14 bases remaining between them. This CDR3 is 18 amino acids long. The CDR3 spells CASSLAFLRVAGANVLTF. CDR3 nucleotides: TGTGCCAGCAGCTTAGCGTTTCTTCGAGTAGCTGGGGCCAACGTCCTGACTTTC.

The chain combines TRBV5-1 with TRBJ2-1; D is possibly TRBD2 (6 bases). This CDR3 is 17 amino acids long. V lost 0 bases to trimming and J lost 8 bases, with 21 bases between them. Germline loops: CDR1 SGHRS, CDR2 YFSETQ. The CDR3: CASSLAFASVSYYEQFF. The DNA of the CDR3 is TGCGCCAGCAGCTTGGCTTTCGCTAGCGTCTCTTACTATGAGCAGTTCTTC.

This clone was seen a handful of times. In DNA, the CDR3 is TGTGCCAGCAGCCGCAGGGGGTACTACAATCAGCCCCAGCATTTT. It encodes CASSRRGYYNQPQHF. The V and J genes are TRBV5-6 and TRBJ1-5; 7 nucleotides agree with TRBD1. V was pared by 4 bases and J by 3 bases, with 7 bases of the junction left unmatched. Looked up from germline, CDR1 is SGHDT and CDR2 is YYEEEE. The CDR3 length is 15 residues.

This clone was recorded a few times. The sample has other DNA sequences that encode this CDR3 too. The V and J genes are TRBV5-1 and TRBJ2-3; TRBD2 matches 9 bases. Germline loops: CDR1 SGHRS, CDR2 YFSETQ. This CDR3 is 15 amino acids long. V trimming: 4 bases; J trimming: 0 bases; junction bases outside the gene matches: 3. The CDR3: CASSPTSGSTDTQYF. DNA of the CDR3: TGCGCCAGCAGCCCAACTAGCGGGAGCACAGATACGCAGTATTTT.

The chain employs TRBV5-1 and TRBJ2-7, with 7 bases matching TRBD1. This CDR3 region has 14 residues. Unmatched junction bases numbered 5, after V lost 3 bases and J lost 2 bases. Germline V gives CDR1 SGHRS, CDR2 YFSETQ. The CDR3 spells CASSSQRGPYEQYF. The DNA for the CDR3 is TGCGCCAGCAGCTCGCAAAGGGGGCCCTACGAGCAGTACTTC.

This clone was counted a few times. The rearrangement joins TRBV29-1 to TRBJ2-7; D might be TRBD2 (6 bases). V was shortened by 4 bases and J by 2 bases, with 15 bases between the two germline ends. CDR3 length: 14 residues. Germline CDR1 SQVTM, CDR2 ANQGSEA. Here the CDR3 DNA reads TGCAGCGTTGTGCGGGAACGCGCCACCTACGAGCAGTACTTC. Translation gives CSVVRERATYEQYF.